A few counts support the clone carrying this T cell receptor (beta chain). Its antigen is not known. TCRdb called the 5' RACE reads again in MiXCR, with one record for every CDR3 protein. The repertoire holds some 100,000 distinct CDR3 sequences, with around 10% as singletons. The CDR3 is 13 amino acids. Between the trimmed V and J ends, which lost 0 bases and 6 bases, there was a span of 12 bases. The germline V gene has CDR1 GTSNPN and CDR2 SVGIG (reference sequence). This sample is drawn from a study of T-cell memory formation after mild COVID-19. Overall study results and limits: Cross-reactive memory appears to have joined, as suggested by some responding clones showing up in pre-infection memory. The authors did not confirm SARS-CoV-2 specificity of second-wave clones peaking day 37.

Material: PBMCs or a T cell subset sorted from them (not recorded which). This TCR was recovered from a man younger than 30 who had mild COVID-19 (a few samples of this study predate the infection). Cell type and time point are not known. J is TRBJ2-7 and V is TRBV30; D ambiguous. CDR3 DNA: TGTGCCTGGAGTGTAGGGATAGGGTCCGAGCAGTACTTC. Amino acid sequence: CAWSVGIGSEQYF.